What follows is one T cell receptor beta chain and its context. The entry originates in a study of shared clonotypes between healthy human individuals. Overall study context: Three plates each covered CD4 naive and memory; CD8 naive two, CD8 memory one.

Positively selected for CCR7, the CD45RO-negative cells used as naive CD8 cells excluded terminally differentiated effector memory CD45RA+ cells. V lost 4 bases and J lost 6, with 16 bases in between. This CDR3 comprises 14 residues. Looked up from germline, CDR1 is SQVTM and CDR2 is ANQGSEA. Some clones are missing from TCRdb's copy, which holds only in-frame ones; the method was immunoSEQ multiplex PCR. The sample lists hundreds of thousands of clones; about 96% were seen once. The sequenced material came from naive CD8+ T cells sorted from blood. This receptor was obtained from a man aged 30-40 years in good health. The chain has TRBV29-1 and TRBJ2-1; tentatively, D is TRBD1 (5 bases). The DNA for the CDR3 is TGCAGCGTTGTCGGAGCAGGGAAGGGCAATGAGCAGTTCTTC. Its protein is CSVVGAGKGNEQFF.